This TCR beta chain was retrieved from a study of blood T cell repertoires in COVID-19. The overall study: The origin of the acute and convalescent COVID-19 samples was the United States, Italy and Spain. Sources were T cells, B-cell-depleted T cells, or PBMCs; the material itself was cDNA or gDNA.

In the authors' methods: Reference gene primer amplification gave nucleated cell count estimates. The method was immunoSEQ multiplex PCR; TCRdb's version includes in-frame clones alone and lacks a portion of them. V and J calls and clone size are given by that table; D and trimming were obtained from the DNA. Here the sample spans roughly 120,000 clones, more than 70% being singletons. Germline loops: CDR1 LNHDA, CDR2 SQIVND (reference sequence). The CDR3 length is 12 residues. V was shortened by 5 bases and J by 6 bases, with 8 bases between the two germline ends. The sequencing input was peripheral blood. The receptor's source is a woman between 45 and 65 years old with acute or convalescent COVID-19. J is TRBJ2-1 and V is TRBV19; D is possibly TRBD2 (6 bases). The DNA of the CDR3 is TGTGCCAGTAGTCGTAGCGGCAATGAGCAGTTCTTC. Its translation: CASSRSGNEQFF.